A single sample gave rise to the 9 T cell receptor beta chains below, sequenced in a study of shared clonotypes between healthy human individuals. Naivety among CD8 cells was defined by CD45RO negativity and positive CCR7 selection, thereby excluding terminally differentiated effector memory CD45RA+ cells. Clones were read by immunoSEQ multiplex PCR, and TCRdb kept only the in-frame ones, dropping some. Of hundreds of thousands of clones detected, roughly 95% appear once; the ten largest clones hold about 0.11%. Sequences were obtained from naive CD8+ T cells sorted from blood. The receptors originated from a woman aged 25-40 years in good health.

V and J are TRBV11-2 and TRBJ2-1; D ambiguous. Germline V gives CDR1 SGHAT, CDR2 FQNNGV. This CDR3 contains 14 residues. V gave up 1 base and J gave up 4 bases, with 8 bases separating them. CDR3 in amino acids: CASSLVSAYNEQFF. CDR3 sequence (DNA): TGTGCCAGCAGCTTAGTCAGCGCGTACAATGAGCAGTTCTTC.

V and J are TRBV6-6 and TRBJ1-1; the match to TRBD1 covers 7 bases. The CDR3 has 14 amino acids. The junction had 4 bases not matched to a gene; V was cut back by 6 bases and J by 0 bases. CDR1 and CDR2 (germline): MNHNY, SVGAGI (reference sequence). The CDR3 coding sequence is TGTGCCAGCAGCCCAGGGGGTATGAACACTGAAGCTTTCTTT. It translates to CASSPGGMNTEAFF.

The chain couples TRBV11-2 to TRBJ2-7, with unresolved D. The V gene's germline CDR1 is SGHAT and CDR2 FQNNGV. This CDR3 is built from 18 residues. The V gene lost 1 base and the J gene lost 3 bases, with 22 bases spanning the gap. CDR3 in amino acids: CASSLVGVGASSRYEQYF. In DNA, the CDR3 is TGTGCCAGCAGCTTAGTTGGGGTCGGAGCTTCTTCTCGCTACGAGCAGTACTTC.

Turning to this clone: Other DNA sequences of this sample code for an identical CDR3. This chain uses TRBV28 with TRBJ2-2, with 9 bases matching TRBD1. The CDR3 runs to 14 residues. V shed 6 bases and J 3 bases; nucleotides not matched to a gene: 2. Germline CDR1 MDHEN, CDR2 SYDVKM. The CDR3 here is CASSRTGDTGELFF. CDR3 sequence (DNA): TGTGCCAGCAGCCGGACAGGGGACACCGGGGAGCTGTTTTTT. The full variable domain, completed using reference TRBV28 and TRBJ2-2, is DVKVTQSSRYLVKRTGEKVFLECVQDMDHENMFWYRQDPGLGLRLIYFSYDVKMKEKGDIPEGYSVSREKKERFSLILESASTNQTSMYLCASSRTGDTGELFFGEGSRLTVL.

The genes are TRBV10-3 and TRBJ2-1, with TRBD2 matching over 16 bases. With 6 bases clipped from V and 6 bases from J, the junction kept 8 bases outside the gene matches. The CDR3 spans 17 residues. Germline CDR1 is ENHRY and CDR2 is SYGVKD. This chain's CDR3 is CAIRPPGLAGGPNEQFF. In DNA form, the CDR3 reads TGTGCCATCAGACCCCCGGGACTAGCGGGAGGGCCCAATGAGCAGTTCTTC.

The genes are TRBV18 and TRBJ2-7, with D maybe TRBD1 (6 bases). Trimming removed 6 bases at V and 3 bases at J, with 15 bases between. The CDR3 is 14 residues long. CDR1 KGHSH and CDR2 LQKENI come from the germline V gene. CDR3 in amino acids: CASSFQGTGYEQYF. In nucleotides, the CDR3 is TGTGCCAGCTCGTTTCAGGGGACCGGCTACGAGCAGTACTTC.

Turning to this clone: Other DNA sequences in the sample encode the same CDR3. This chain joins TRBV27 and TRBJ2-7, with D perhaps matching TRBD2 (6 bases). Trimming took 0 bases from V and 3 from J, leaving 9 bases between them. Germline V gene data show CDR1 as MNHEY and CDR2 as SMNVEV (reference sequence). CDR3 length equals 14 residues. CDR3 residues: CASSLSGLGYEQYF. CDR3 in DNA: TGTGCCAGCAGTTTATCGGGACTGGGCTACGAGCAGTACTTC.

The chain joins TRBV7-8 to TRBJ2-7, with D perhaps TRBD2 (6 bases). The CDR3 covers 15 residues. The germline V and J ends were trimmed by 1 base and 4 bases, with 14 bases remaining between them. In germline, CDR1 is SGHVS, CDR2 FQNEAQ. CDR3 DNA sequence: TGTGCCAGCAGCTTAGGGTTCGGGAGCGCGTACGAGCAGTACTTC. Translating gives CASSLGFGSAYEQYF.

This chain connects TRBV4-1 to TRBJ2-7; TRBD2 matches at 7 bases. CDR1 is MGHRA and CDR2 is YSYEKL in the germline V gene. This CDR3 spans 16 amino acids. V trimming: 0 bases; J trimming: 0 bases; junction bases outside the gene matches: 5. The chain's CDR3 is CASSQDGRASSYEQYF. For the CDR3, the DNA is TGCGCCAGCAGCCAAGATGGGAGGGCAAGCTCCTACGAGCAGTACTTC.